This T cell receptor (beta chain) was captured by sequencing in a study of cytomegalovirus exposure and HLA in healthy donors. Overall study results and limits: First-cohort TCR clusters tended to co-occur in the 130 or so validation repertoires, a later analysis found.

CDR3 length: 12 residues. From germline, CDR1 is WNHNN and CDR2 SYGVQD (reference sequence). Trimming left V 0 bases short and J 11 bases short, with 10 bases between. In regard to this clone: Its specificity is unknown.

Measured with immunoSEQ multiplex PCR; TCRdb has only the in-frame clones, and not every one. The sample shows fewer than 250,000 clones, around nine tenths of them seen only once. Source material: PBMCs. The genes are TRBV10-1 and TRBJ1-1; D is undetermined. This receptor was obtained from a man aged 18 to 29 in good health and CMV-seronegative. The CDR3 region is CASSESGRGAFF. The CDR3 DNA reads TGCGCCAGCAGTGAGTCGGGTAGAGGGGCTTTCTTT.